This TCR beta chain comes out of a study of control samples from healthy donors and cancer patients (dated by TCRdb to between 2020 and 2021). The germline V gene (reference sequence) specifies LNHNV as CDR1 and YYDKDF as CDR2. Reading from cysteine to phenylalanine, the CDR3 counts 16 amino acids. Only CDR3 DNA remains: 48 bases, in frame from the first base. V is cut by 5 bases and J by 8 bases, and the space between the germline ends is 22 bases. On this clone: Which antigen it targets is not known. Within one base of it there is no much larger clone, and no base qualities were kept.

Library construction relied on the immunoSEQ multiplex PCR assay. This immuneACCESS table, as held by TCRdb, lists in-frame sequences with V and J called but not all clones. Of the missing ones, under half trace to an unresolved V gene in checked studies; the others have no known cause. The sample table records some 45,000 clones; 75% to 90% of these occur just once. The ten largest clones capture 40% to 50% of the sample. The sequence was obtained from a man aged 60-69 years in good health. Rearrangement joined TRBV15 to TRBJ2-1, and possibly TRBD2, on 6 matching bases. Specimen: blood. CDR3 reads: CATSPRPTAGFDEQFF. The nucleotides read TGTGCCACCAGCCCCCGACCGACGGCGGGATTCGATGAGCAGTTCTTC. With the rest looked up from the reference TRBV15 and TRBJ2-1 genes rather than sequenced, the full variable domain is DAMVIQNPRYQVTQFGKPVTLSCSQTLNHNVMYWYQQKSSQAPKLLFHYYDKDFNNEADTPDNFQSRRPNTSFCFLDIRSPGLGDTAMYLCATSPRPTAGFDEQFFGPGTRLTVL.